This T cell receptor beta chain was sequenced for a study of CD8+ T cells in alopecia areata. This clone was seen more than once but under ten times. Extracted RNA was reverse transcribed, and the resulting cDNA served as sequencing template. Assay used: immunoSEQ multiplex PCR; TCRdb lists only in-frame clones, some missing. The sample contains a few hundred thousand clones, about 68% of which appear only once. The clonotype originates from a human donor with alopecia areata. The input for sequencing was CD4+ T cells sorted from blood, taken at week 0.

The CDR3, as DNA: TGCGCCAGCAGTCACTTCGACCGGGACAGGGAAAAACTGTTTTTT. It is translated as CASSHFDRDREKLFF. The chain links TRBV23-1 to TRBJ1-4; 8 bases fit TRBD1. TRBV23-1 is an open reading frame whose function is uncertain. The CDR3 is 15 amino acids. The V gene end was trimmed by 3 bases and the J gene end by 8 bases; junction bases not matched to a gene: 8.